The 29 T cell receptor beta chains below come from one sample, sequenced in a study of T cell repertoires in ileal Crohn's disease. Some clones are missing from TCRdb's copy, which holds only in-frame ones; the method was immunoSEQ multiplex PCR. The table records approximately 6,900 clones, 75% to 85% of them present only once. The specimen sequenced was ileal tissue. Receptors originate from an adult with Crohn's disease.

The V gene is TRBV28, the J gene TRBJ2-3; possible D gene TRBD1, 6 bases. V lost 1 base and J lost 1, with 6 bases in between. CDR1 is MDHEN, CDR2 SYDVKM, per germline. The CDR3 runs 14 residues. DNA of the CDR3: TGTGCCAGCAGTTTATACAGGGGCACAGATACGCAGTATTTT. Its translation is CASSLYRGTDTQYF.

A remark on this clone: The same CDR3 is also encoded by other DNA sequences in this sample. The chain has TRBV7-9 and TRBJ1-2; TRBD1 matches at 7 bases. Germline CDR1 and CDR2: SEHNR and FQNEAQ (reference sequence). This CDR3 region has 14 residues. With V trimmed by 3 bases and J by 7 bases, 8 bases remained unmatched. For the CDR3, the DNA is TGTGCCAGCAGCTTGGGGATAGGGGGCTCTGGCTACACCTTC. This encodes CASSLGIGGSGYTF.

The chain links TRBV30 to TRBJ2-5; D is possibly TRBD2 (6 bases). V was shortened by 3 bases and J by 4 bases, with 12 bases between the two germline ends. Germline V CDR1 and CDR2: GTSNPN, SVGIG (reference sequence). This CDR3 has 13 amino acids. The chain's CDR3 is CAWSVSGRETQYF. In DNA form, the CDR3 reads TGTGCCTGGAGCGTTAGCGGCAGAGAGACCCAGTACTTC.

The count of this clone is one. V is TRBV7-6 and J is TRBJ2-7; a weak D match, TRBD1 (5 bases). CDR3 size: 15 residues. The germline gives CDR1 SGHVS, CDR2 FNYEAQ. V shed 4 bases and J shed 0 bases, with 13 bases lying between them. The CDR3 loop is CASSSGPDTSYEQYF. DNA for the CDR3: TGTGCCAGCAGCTCAGGGCCGGACACCTCCTACGAGCAGTACTTC.

The J gene is TRBJ2-3, the V gene TRBV29-1, with D tentatively TRBD2 (6 bases). The CDR3 runs to 14 residues. Germline CDR1 reads SQVTM; CDR2 reads ANQGSEA. V lost 4 bases and J 4 bases, leaving 15 bases between the germline ends. CDR3 DNA: TGCAGCGTTGTCACACGGAGGGGCGCAGATACGCAGTATTTT. Its protein product is CSVVTRRGADTQYF.

The rearrangement links TRBV18 to TRBJ1-5; no reliable D call. V lost 6 bases to trimming and J lost 6 bases, with 15 bases between them. Germline V gives CDR1 KGHSH, CDR2 LQKENI. This CDR3 region has 14 residues. The CDR3 bases are TGTGCCAGCTCGTCGGACGGGATAATTCAGCCCCAGCATTTT. Translated: CASSSDGIIQPQHF.

The rearrangement uses TRBV28 and TRBJ2-3; no firm D call. This CDR3 contains 16 residues. Germline V CDR1 and CDR2: MDHEN, SYDVKM. Trimming took off 5 bases at V and 0 bases at J, with 15 bases between the two ends. CDR3 coding DNA: TGTGCCAGCAGTCTAGTCAGCCGCGCTAGCACAGATACGCAGTATTTT. Residues: CASSLVSRASTDTQYF.

The V and J genes are TRBV7-3 and TRBJ1-1; possibly TRBD1 for D (5 bases). This CDR3 has 16 residues. Germline V gene data show CDR1 as SGHTA and CDR2 as FQGTGA. The V end lost 1 base, the J end lost 3 bases, and 15 bases lay between the germline ends. In nucleotides, the CDR3 is TGTGCCAGCAGCTTAATAGGAGGGGAATATTACACTGAAGCTTTCTTT. It codes for CASSLIGGEYYTEAFF.

The chain combines TRBV7-8 with TRBJ2-1; tentatively, D is TRBD2 (6 bases). Germline V gives CDR1 SGHVS, CDR2 FQNEAQ. There are 17 residues in the CDR3. V dropped 7 bases and J dropped 5 bases, with 24 bases sitting between them. The CDR3 protein is CASTTHSRDSYDNEQFF. In DNA form, the CDR3 reads TGTGCCAGCACTACCCATTCCCGGGACTCTTATGACAATGAGCAGTTCTTC.

The chain couples TRBV5-1 to TRBJ1-2, with D tentatively TRBD1 (5 bases). Trimming removed 0 bases from V and 4 bases from J, with 13 bases in between. Per the germline V gene, CDR1 is SGHRS and CDR2 is YFSETQ. The CDR3 covers 15 residues. The CDR3 nucleotides are TGCGCCAGCAGCTTGGAACCAGGGAAAGTCTATGGCTACACCTTC. Translated, it gives CASSLEPGKVYGYTF.

V is TRBV15 and J is TRBJ2-3, with TRBD2 identical over 8 bases. Germline V lookup: CDR1 LNHNV, CDR2 YYDKDF (reference sequence). J lost 0 bases, V lost 0 bases, and 5 bases had no gene match. The CDR3 has 17 amino acids. This CDR3 reads CATSRDRTGGSTDTQYF. The CDR3 DNA reads as TGTGCCACCAGCAGAGATCGCACGGGAGGGAGCACAGATACGCAGTATTTT.

This clone has a handful of counts. This chain joins TRBV7-9 and TRBJ1-4; the D gene is possibly TRBD1 (5 bases). The CDR3 is made up of 17 amino acids. Trimming removed 3 bases at V and 0 bases at J, with 14 bases between. Per the germline V gene, CDR1 is SEHNR and CDR2 is FQNEAQ (reference sequence). CDR3 amino acids: CASSFWQGSSTNEKLFF. CDR3 nucleotide sequence: TGTGCCAGCAGCTTCTGGCAGGGATCGTCAACTAATGAAAAACTGTTTTTT.

V gene TRBV14 combines with J gene TRBJ1-5; the match to TRBD1 covers 7 bases. The CDR3 sequence is 17 residues long. V lost 2 bases, J lost 2 bases, and 9 bases stayed unmatched. Germline assignment: CDR1 SGHDN and CDR2 FVKESK. The CDR3 DNA reads as TGTGCCAGCAGCCAACCCCGCGACAGGGATGGCAATCAGCCCCAGCATTTT. The encoded protein is CASSQPRDRDGNQPQHF. The full variable domain, rest sourced from reference TRBV14 and TRBJ1-5, is EAGVTQFPSHSVIEKGQTVTLRCDPISGHDNLYWYRRVMGKEIKFLLHFVKESKQDESGMPNNRFLAERTGGTYSTLKVQPAELEDSGVYFCASSQPRDRDGNQPQHFGDGTRLSIL.

This clone showed up just once. The chain has TRBV6-1 and TRBJ2-7, with D perhaps TRBD1 (6 bases). This CDR3 is built from 12 residues. Germline V gene lookup returns CDR1 MNHNS and CDR2 SASEGT. Trimming shortened V by 6 bases and J by 13 bases, and 19 bases separated the two germline ends. In nucleotides, the CDR3 is TGTGCCAGCAGCCAGATTATGGGGGCCCCTTACTTC. Translating gives CASSQIMGAPYF.

The chain recombines TRBV7-9 with TRBJ1-5, with 7 bases fitting TRBD1. The V segment lost 7 bases and the J segment 3 bases; nucleotides outside the gene matches: 3. Germline CDR1 SEHNR, CDR2 FQNEAQ (reference sequence). The CDR3 contains 13 residues. CDR3: CASNRGDNQPQHF. DNA for the CDR3: TGTGCCAGCAACAGGGGTGACAATCAGCCCCAGCATTTT.

CDR3 in DNA: TGTGCCAGCAGCCGTACAGATACGCAGTATTTT. It translates to CASSRTDTQYF. The V call is TRBV28, the J call TRBJ2-3; D not resolved. V lost 6 bases, J lost 3 bases, and 4 bases lay in between. The germline V gene has CDR1 MDHEN and CDR2 SYDVKM. The CDR3 spans 11 residues.

The chain combines TRBV4-3 with TRBJ2-3; TRBD1 matches 8 bases. Germline trimming cut 0 bases from V and 2 bases from J; bases unmatched to any gene: 1. The CDR3 is 15 residues long. Germline-derived CDR1 and CDR2 are LGHNA and YSLEER. CDR3 sequence: CASSQEQGDTDTQYF. Here the CDR3 DNA reads TGCGCCAGCAGCCAAGAACAGGGGGACACAGATACGCAGTATTTT.

The V call is TRBV7-8, the J call TRBJ1-2; 11 positions agree with TRBD1. The CDR3 covers 15 residues. Trimming took 4 bases from V and 3 from J; bases not matched to a gene: 4. CDR1 is SGHVS, CDR2 FQNEAQ, per germline. The CDR3 bases are TGTGCCAGCAGCTCTTCGGGACAGGGGGACTATGGCTACACCTTC. It yields the protein CASSSSGQGDYGYTF.

The V gene is TRBV19, the J gene TRBJ2-7; the match to TRBD1 covers 12 bases. Looked up from germline, CDR1 is LNHDA and CDR2 is SQIVND (reference sequence). The CDR3 loop spans 15 amino acids. V was pared by 6 bases and J by 0 bases, with 3 bases of the junction left unmatched. In DNA, the CDR3 is TGTGCCAGTAGCCAGGGACAGGGGGCCTCCTACGAGCAGTACTTC. Translation gives CASSQGQGASYEQYF.

The sample holds one count of this clone. The rearrangement uses TRBV9 and TRBJ2-5; 7 positions agree with TRBD1. Trimming removed 3 bases from V and 3 bases from J; junction bases left unmatched: 2. The germline V gene has CDR1 SGDLS and CDR2 YYNGEE. This CDR3 spans 13 amino acids. CDR3 bases: TGTGCCAGCAGCGACGACAGGGAAGAGACCCAGTACTTC. Residues: CASSDDREETQYF.

The V gene is TRBV11-2, the J gene TRBJ1-4, with D uncertain. The germline V and J ends were trimmed by 1 base and 2 bases, with 8 bases remaining between them. This CDR3 region has 15 residues. Germline V gene sequence: CDR1 SGHAT, CDR2 FQNNGV. The CDR3, as DNA: TGTGCCAGCAGCTTAGGGCAGGCTACTAATGAAAAACTGTTTTTT. Encoded protein: CASSLGQATNEKLFF.

The chain is built from TRBV18 and TRBJ1-1; D might be TRBD1 (5 bases). The CDR3 sequence is 14 residues long. Germline values: CDR1 KGHSH, CDR2 LQKENI. Between the trimmed V and J ends, which lost 1 base and 2 bases, there was a span of 8 bases. DNA for the CDR3: TGTGCCAGCTCACCACAAGGACAAAACACTGAAGCTTTCTTT. Amino acids: CASSPQGQNTEAFF.

The chain is built from TRBV15 and TRBJ1-1; tentatively, D is TRBD1 (5 bases). V was clipped by 3 bases and J by 7 bases, with 12 bases between them. Looked up from germline, CDR1 is LNHNV and CDR2 is YYDKDF (reference sequence). The CDR3 is made up of 13 amino acids. CDR3 in amino acids: CATSRYPGNEAFF. The CDR3 DNA reads as TGTGCCACCAGCAGGTATCCAGGGAATGAAGCTTTCTTT.

The V and J genes are TRBV28 and TRBJ2-1; TRBD1 is a possible D gene (5 bases). CDR1 is MDHEN, CDR2 SYDVKM, per germline. The CDR3 extends over 14 amino acids. The germline V and J ends were trimmed by 8 bases and 6 bases, with 17 bases remaining between them. CDR3 residues: CASSLAGPRNEQFF. CDR3 bases: TGTGCCAGCTCCCTGGCAGGGCCCCGCAATGAGCAGTTCTTC.

V and J are TRBV7-9 and TRBJ2-1, with 7 bases fitting TRBD1. With 1 base clipped from V and 6 bases from J, the junction kept 3 bases outside the gene matches. Germline V gene data show CDR1 as SEHNR and CDR2 as FQNEAQ (reference sequence). CDR3 length equals 14 residues. CDR3 DNA: TGTGCCAGCAGCTTAGGAGGGGGCCTCAATGAGCAGTTCTTC. The encoded protein is CASSLGGGLNEQFF.

The genes are TRBV15 and TRBJ2-3; TRBD2 agrees at 12 bases. This CDR3 comprises 16 residues. The V segment lost 3 bases and the J segment 4 bases; nucleotides outside the gene matches: 5. Germline-derived CDR1 and CDR2 are LNHNV and YYDKDF (reference sequence). CDR3 DNA sequence: TGTGCCACCAGCAGCTCTAGCGGGAGGGGGCCAGATACGCAGTATTTT. It codes for CATSSSSGRGPDTQYF.

CDR3 nucleotide sequence: TGCAGCGTTGTATCTCTAGCGGGGTTGGGCGAGCAGTACTTC. This translates into CSVVSLAGLGEQYF. The chain has TRBV29-1 and TRBJ2-7; 9 positions match TRBD2. Germline CDR1 reads SQVTM; CDR2 reads ANQGSEA. The V gene end was trimmed by 4 bases and the J gene end by 6 bases; junction bases not matched to a gene: 10. This CDR3 is built from 14 residues.

The chain employs TRBV28 and TRBJ2-5; 11 nucleotides line up with TRBD2. The J call may be faulty, since TRBJ2-7 better matches the DNA end. Germline V CDR1 and CDR2: MDHEN, SYDVKM. The CDR3 has 15 residues. This CDR3 reads CASSPRLAGHYEQYF. DNA of the CDR3: TGTGCCAGCAGTCCCCGACTAGCGGGACACTACGAGCAGTACTTC.

V usage is TRBV21-1 and J usage is TRBJ2-2; no DNA check was done on the table's D call, TRBD1. TRBV21-1 is an annotated pseudogene. The CDR3 length is 19 residues. The CDR3 bases are TGTGCCAGCAGCCTAATTATCCCGGGACAGGGCCGGACCACCGGGGAGCTGTTTTTT. Encoded protein: CASSLIIPGQGRTTGELFF.